The T cell receptor (beta chain) under discussion was sequenced for a study of OX40 agonist ivuxolimab in advanced cancers. The CDR3 runs 17 residues. Germline loops: CDR1 MDHEN, CDR2 SYDVKM. V lost 3 bases to trimming and J lost 3 bases, with 15 bases between them. TCRdb's table, derived via immunoSEQ multiplex PCR, lists solely in-frame clones and lacks some. The sample includes around 130,000 clones, 80% to 95% of them seen just once. This chain connects TRBV28 to TRBJ2-6, with D possibly TRBD2 on 7 matching bases. The source is an adult with an advanced solid tumor such as melanoma, head and neck, liver or kidney cancer. Sample: CD4+ or CD8+ T cells sorted from blood, taken in a trial of the OX40 agonist ivuxolimab. The CDR3 DNA follows: TGTGCCAGCAGTTTCGGGGGGCCAGCAAGTGGGGCCAACGTCCTGACTTTC. Its translation: CASSFGGPASGANVLTF.